This is a list of T cell receptor beta chains from one sample in a study of early T cells in non-severe SARS-CoV-2 infection. TCRdb re-derived calls from the 5' RACE reads in MiXCR, one entry per CDR3 protein. The sample yields about 28,000 distinct CDR3 sequences, less than 7.5% seen once. Source material: whole blood. These receptor sequences come from an adult who was a healthcare worker with PCR-confirmed SARS-CoV-2 infection or an uninfected control (not recorded which). Both conserved end residues are part of each CDR3. D genes are given only for firm matches. For some rows the clone size is stated as once, few or many, or as a class when expanded; others skip it.

TGTGCCAGCAGTGAACTCGGCAGGGGAGGGGATGGCTACACCTTC | CASSELGRGGDGYTF | - | TRBJ1-2 | many | TRBV6-1
TGTGCCAGCAGCCAACCGGGACTAGCGGCTTCCAATGAGCAGTTCTTC | CASSQPGLAASNEQFF | TRBD2 | TRBJ2-1 | many | TRBV11-2
TGTGCCAGCAGCTTCAGGGGGCAGTTTTACGAGCAGTACTTC | CASSFRGQFYEQYF | TRBD1 | TRBJ2-7 | - | TRBV7-2
TGTGCCAGCAGCCAAGACGGCGTCTACGAGCAGTACTTC | CASSQDGVYEQYF | - | TRBJ2-7 | - | TRBV4-2
TGTGCCTGGAGTCGAGAAACCATGAACACTGAAGCTTTCTTT | CAWSRETMNTEAFF | - | TRBJ1-1 | many | TRBV30
TGTGCCAGCAGGCCTGGGGGGTTAAGGGACACTGAAGCTTTCTTT | CASRPGGLRDTEAFF | - | TRBJ1-1 | many | TRBV7-6
TGTGCCAGCAGGAGGGGCAGGGACTCCTACGAGCAGTACTTC | CASRRGRDSYEQYF | - | TRBJ2-7 | many | TRBV27
TGTGCCAGCAGCGTAGCTCAGGCTTCATACAATGAGCAGTTCTTC | CASSVAQASYNEQFF | - | TRBJ2-1 | many | TRBV9
TGTGCCAGCAGCTTGGCCGGGACGGAATATGGCTACACCTTC | CASSLAGTEYGYTF | - | TRBJ1-2 | many | TRBV5-6
TGTGCCAGCAGCCAAGTTTTCAGCAAAACCTCCTACGAGCAGTACTTC | CASSQVFSKTSYEQYF | - | TRBJ2-7 | - | TRBV14
TGTGCCATCCGGGGGACAGGGGAGGAATACGAGCAGTACTTC | CAIRGTGEEYEQYF | TRBD1 | TRBJ2-7 | few | TRBV10-3
TGTGCCATCAGTGACCCCGGGGGGGTTGGCGTAGGCGAGCAGTACTTC | CAISDPGGVGVGEQYF | TRBD2 | TRBJ2-7 | few | TRBV10-3
TGTGCCAGCAGTTTATTCCGACTGACAGGGTCGTCCTACGAGCAGTACTTC | CASSLFRLTGSSYEQYF | TRBD1 | TRBJ2-7 | few | TRBV27
TGTGCCAGCAGTTATGGGTCCGGACAGTTTAACTATGGCTACACCTTC | CASSYGSGQFNYGYTF | - | TRBJ1-2 | many | TRBV6-5
TGTGCCAGCAGCTTAGAGGCGGCTTCTGAAGCTTTCTTT | CASSLEAASEAFF | - | TRBJ1-1 | many | TRBV7-6
TGCGCCAGCAGCCACGTGGGGCGGGGGGCCCCAGATACGCAGTATTTT | CASSHVGRGAPDTQYF | TRBD2 | TRBJ2-3 | many | TRBV4-1
TGTGCCAGCTCACCACCAGGGACAGGGCCAATATATTTT | CASSPPGTGPIYF | TRBD1 | TRBJ1-3 | - | TRBV18
TGTGCCAGCAGCTTAGATCGAGAGACCCAGTACTTC | CASSLDRETQYF | - | TRBJ2-5 | many | TRBV7-2
TGTGCCAGCAGCTTGGATTTTTTAGCGGGGGGATGGGAGACCCAGTACTTC | CASSLDFLAGGWETQYF | TRBD2 | TRBJ2-5 | few | TRBV7-7
TGCAGTGCCTACCGACAGGGGGCGGACACTGAAGCTTTCTTT | CSAYRQGADTEAFF | TRBD1 | TRBJ1-1 | many | TRBV20-1
TGTGCCAGCAGCTTAAACGGACTATATGGCTACACCTTC | CASSLNGLYGYTF | - | TRBJ1-2 | few | TRBV5-4
TGCAGTGCCGAAGGAGCGGGGGGGAACACAGATACGCAGTATTTT | CSAEGAGGNTDTQYF | TRBD2 | TRBJ2-3 | many | TRBV20-1
TGTGCCAGCAGAAAGCGGGGGGGTCGTAGCACAGATACGCAGTATTTT | CASRKRGGRSTDTQYF | TRBD2 | TRBJ2-3 | many | TRBV27
TGCAGCGTACCGGGACAGTTCACAGATACGCAGTATTTT | CSVPGQFTDTQYF | TRBD1 | TRBJ2-3 | few | TRBV29-1
TGTGCCACCAGCAGAGATTACGACCCCCGGCTTTCGACCTCCTCTGGGGCCAACGTCCTGACTTTC | CATSRDYDPRLSTSSGANVLTF | - | TRBJ2-6 | many | TRBV15
TGCGCCAGCAGCCAAGGGAGACTAGCGGATCAAGAGACCCAGTACTTC | CASSQGRLADQETQYF | TRBD2 | TRBJ2-5 | many | TRBV4-1
TGTGCCACCAGCAGAGTGGGAGGGGGGCAGACCTACAATGAGCAGTTCTTC | CATSRVGGGQTYNEQFF | - | TRBJ2-1 | many | TRBV15